This TCR beta chain was captured in a study of blood T cell dynamics during melanoma immunotherapy. Assay used: immunoSEQ multiplex PCR; TCRdb lists only in-frame clones, some missing. The data contain roughly 780 clones, about 61% of them singletons. Findings and caveats of the study: Immune-effector CD8+ cells best matched cell-free DNA CDR3 sequences and were most clonal.

Time point defined: week 3, after first cycle of checkpoint inhibitor. No patient had earlier systemic cancer treatment, concurrent immunosuppressants, or another active cancer. The CDR3 consists of 15 residues. V lost 4 bases, J lost 0 bases, and 3 bases stayed unmatched. Germline V gives CDR1 SGDLS, CDR2 YYNGEE. This clone is hyperexpanded within its sample. The antigen remains unidentified. The clonotype was recovered from a human donor with melanoma. The rearrangement joins TRBV9 to TRBJ2-3; TRBD2 matches 9 bases. Specimen: central memory CD8+ T cells from blood, collected from a patient treated with checkpoint blockade. The CDR3 reads CASSPSGASTDTQYF. In DNA form, the CDR3 reads TGTGCCAGCAGCCCTAGCGGGGCCAGCACAGATACGCAGTATTTT.